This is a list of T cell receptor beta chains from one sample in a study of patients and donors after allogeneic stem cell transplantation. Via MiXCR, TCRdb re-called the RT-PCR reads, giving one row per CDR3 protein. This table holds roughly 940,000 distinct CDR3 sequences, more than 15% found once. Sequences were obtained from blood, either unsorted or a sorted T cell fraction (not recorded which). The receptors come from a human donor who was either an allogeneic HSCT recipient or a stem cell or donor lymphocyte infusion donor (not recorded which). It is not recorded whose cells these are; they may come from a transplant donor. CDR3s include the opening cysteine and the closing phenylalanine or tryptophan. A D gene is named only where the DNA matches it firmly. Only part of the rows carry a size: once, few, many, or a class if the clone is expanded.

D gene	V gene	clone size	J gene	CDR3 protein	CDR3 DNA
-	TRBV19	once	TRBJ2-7	CASSIRGPGGGEQYF	TGTGCCAGTAGTATAAGAGGTCCAGGGGGAGGTGAGCAGTACTTC
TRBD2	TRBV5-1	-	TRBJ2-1	CASSSRDRGRGDEQFF	TGCGCCAGCAGCTCCCGGGACCGTGGGCGGGGGGATGAGCAGTTCTTC
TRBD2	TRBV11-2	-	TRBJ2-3	CASSLVGRGGRVTDTQYF	TGTGCCAGCAGCTTAGTGGGACGGGGGGGCCGGGTCACAGATACGCAGTATTTT
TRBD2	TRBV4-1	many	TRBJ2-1	CASSQRLTSGVFF	TGCGCCAGCAGCCAAAGATTGACTAGCGGGGTGTTCTTC
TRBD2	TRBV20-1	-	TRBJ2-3	CSAALAGEPLTQYF	TGCAGTGCAGCTCTAGCGGGGGAACCACTCACGCAGTATTTT
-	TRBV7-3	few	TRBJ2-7	CASSLYGKPYEQYF	TGTGCCAGCAGCTTATACGGGAAGCCTTACGAGCAGTACTTC
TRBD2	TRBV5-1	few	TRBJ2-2	CASSLAASGRKAGELFF	TGCGCCAGCAGCTTGGCGGCTAGCGGGAGGAAAGCCGGGGAGCTGTTTTTT
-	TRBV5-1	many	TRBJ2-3	CASSPETDTQYF	TGTGCCAGTAGTCCTGAAACAGATACGCAGTATTTT
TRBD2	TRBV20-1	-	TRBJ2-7	CSARDLRLAYEQYF	TGCAGTGCTAGAGATCTGAGACTAGCGTACGAGCAGTACTTC
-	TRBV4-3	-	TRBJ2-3	CASSQVSLSADTQYF	TGCGCCAGCAGCCAAGTCAGCCTTAGCGCAGATACGCAGTATTTT
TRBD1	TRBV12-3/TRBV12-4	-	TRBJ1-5	CASSRGQGGGNQPQHF	TGTGCCAGCAGCCGCGGACAGGGCGGGGGAAATCAGCCCCAGCATTTT
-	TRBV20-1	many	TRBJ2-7	CSARDGSSYEQYF	TGCAGTGCCAGGGATGGGAGCTCCTACGAGCAGTACTTC
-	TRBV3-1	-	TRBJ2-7	CASSQEGSGASEQYF	TGTGCCAGCAGCCAAGAAGGGAGTGGAGCCTCCGAGCAGTACTTC
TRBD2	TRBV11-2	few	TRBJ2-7	CASSLRTSGSAWYF	TGTGCCAGCAGCCTCCGGACTAGCGGGAGCGCTTGGTACTTC
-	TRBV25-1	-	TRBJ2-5	CASSDAQGRETQYF	TGTGCCAGCAGTGATGCACAGGGACGGGAGACCCAGTACTTC
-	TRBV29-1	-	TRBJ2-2	CSVYTGTGELFF	TGCAGCGTGTACACAGGGACCGGGGAGCTGTTTTTT
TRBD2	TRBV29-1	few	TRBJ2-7	CSVRGLAGGYEQYF	TGCAGCGTCCGGGGACTAGCGGGGGGCTACGAGCAGTACTTC
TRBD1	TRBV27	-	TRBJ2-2	CASRTTGTVTGELFF	TGTGCCAGCAGGACGACAGGGACGGTCACCGGGGAGCTGTTTTTT
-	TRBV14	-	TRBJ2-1	CASSRYTATYNEQFF	TGTGCCAGCAGCCGTTATACAGCCACCTACAATGAGCAGTTCTTC
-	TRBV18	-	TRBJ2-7	CASSPRPAGAVNSYEQYF	TGTGCCAGCTCACCACGCCCCGCGGGGGCAGTCAACTCCTACGAGCAGTACTTC
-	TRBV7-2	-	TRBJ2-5	CAINVGHQETQYF	TGTGCCATCAACGTAGGGCACCAAGAGACCCAGTACTTC
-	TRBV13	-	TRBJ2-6	CASSSFSGANVLTF	TGTGCCAGCAGCTCCTTCTCTGGGGCCAACGTCCTGACTTTC
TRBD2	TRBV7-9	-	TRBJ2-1	CASSDRLAGRSYNEQFF	TGTGCCAGCAGCGACCGCCTAGCGGGAAGGTCCTACAATGAGCAGTTCTTC
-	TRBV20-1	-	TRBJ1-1	CSARHQDRLNTEAFF	TGCAGTGCTAGACACCAAGACAGGTTGAACACTGAAGCTTTCTTT